The rows below give T cell receptor beta chains drawn from one sample of a study of siplizumab effects on memory and regulatory T cells. Assay used: immunoSEQ multiplex PCR; TCRdb lists only in-frame clones, some missing. Counted here are roughly 120,000 clones, approximately 94% occurring once; the ten biggest clones make up roughly 1.5%. The material sequenced was non-Treg CD4+ T cells sorted from blood. Receptors were obtained from a human donor in good health. The CDR3 runs from the conserved cysteine through the conserved F or W. Each record gives: clone size, J gene, CDR3 length, V gene, D gene, CDR3 DNA, CDR3 protein. A D gene is named only where the DNA matches it firmly. The size field is filled for only some rows; it gives once, few, many or a size class.

abundance: -
j_gene: TRBJ2-2
len: 15
v_gene: TRBV27
d_gene: -
CDR3nt: TGTGCCAGCAGTTTAAGGGGGTCGGGCACCGGGGAGCTGTTTTTT
CDR3aa: CASSLRGSGTGELFF

abundance: once
j_gene: TRBJ2-7
len: 11
v_gene: TRBV19
d_gene: -
CDR3nt: TGTGCCATTGGGCCCAGGTACGAGCAGTACTTC
CDR3aa: CAIGPRYEQYF

abundance: -
j_gene: TRBJ1-3
len: 15
v_gene: TRBV4-1
d_gene: -
CDR3nt: TGCGCCAGCAGCCAAGTGGCCGTCTCTGGAAACACCATATATTTT
CDR3aa: CASSQVAVSGNTIYF

abundance: -
j_gene: TRBJ2-6
len: 15
v_gene: TRBV7-3
d_gene: -
CDR3nt: TGTGCCAGCAGCTCTGCGGGCTCTGGGGCCAACGTCCTGACTTTC
CDR3aa: CASSSAGSGANVLTF

abundance: -
j_gene: TRBJ1-6
len: 17
v_gene: TRBV18
d_gene: -
CDR3nt: TGTGCCAGCTCACCACTGGTACAGAGCTCCTATAATTCACCCCTCCACTTT
CDR3aa: CASSPLVQSSYNSPLHF

abundance: -
j_gene: TRBJ2-5
len: 13
v_gene: TRBV9
d_gene: -
CDR3nt: TGTGCCAGCAGCTCGGACAGCACGGGGACCCAGTACTTC
CDR3aa: CASSSDSTGTQYF

abundance: medium-sized
j_gene: TRBJ1-5
len: 15
v_gene: TRBV2
d_gene: TRBD1
CDR3nt: TGTGCCAGCAGTGAAGAGGGGACAGGGACTCAGCCCCAGCATTTT
CDR3aa: CASSEEGTGTQPQHF

abundance: -
j_gene: TRBJ1-1
len: 15
v_gene: TRBV25-1
d_gene: -
CDR3nt: TGTGCCAGCACCCCTGCGGGAAGGATGGTCACTGAAGCTTTCTTT
CDR3aa: CASTPAGRMVTEAFF

abundance: -
j_gene: TRBJ2-2
len: 20
v_gene: TRBV5-4
d_gene: TRBD2
CDR3nt: TGTGCCAGCAGCTTGGCGGCGGGTGGACTAGCGGGAGTTCGTACCGGGGAGCTGTTTTTT
CDR3aa: CASSLAAGGLAGVRTGELFF

abundance: once
j_gene: TRBJ1-1
len: 13
v_gene: TRBV7-9
d_gene: TRBD1
CDR3nt: TGTGCCAGCAGCCAGGGACAGACTAAAACAACTTTCTTT
CDR3aa: CASSQGQTKTTFF

abundance: -
j_gene: TRBJ2-1
len: 13
v_gene: TRBV7-9
d_gene: TRBD2
CDR3nt: TGTGCCAGCAGCTACTCGACGGGGGGTGAGCAGTTCTTC
CDR3aa: CASSYSTGGEQFF

abundance: -
j_gene: TRBJ2-3
len: 12
v_gene: TRBV6-8
d_gene: -
CDR3nt: TGTGCCAGCAGATTTACGGGAGATACGCAGTATTTT
CDR3aa: CASRFTGDTQYF

abundance: once
j_gene: TRBJ1-4
len: 14
v_gene: TRBV9
d_gene: -
CDR3nt: TGTGCCAGCAGTTCCGGGACGGCGGATGAAAAACTGTTTTTT
CDR3aa: CASSSGTADEKLFF

abundance: -
j_gene: TRBJ1-3
len: 15
v_gene: TRBV10-3
d_gene: -
CDR3nt: TGTGCCATCAGTGAGTCGTCAGGGACTGGAAACACCATATATTTT
CDR3aa: CAISESSGTGNTIYF

abundance: -
j_gene: TRBJ1-1
len: 11
v_gene: TRBV2
d_gene: -
CDR3nt: TGTGCCAGCAAAGGGGGCACTGAAGCTTTCTTT
CDR3aa: CASKGGTEAFF

abundance: -
j_gene: TRBJ2-3
len: 12
v_gene: TRBV30
d_gene: -
CDR3nt: TGTGCCTGGAGTGTACAAGGAGATACGCAGTATTTT
CDR3aa: CAWSVQGDTQYF

abundance: -
j_gene: TRBJ2-3
len: 15
v_gene: TRBV6-5
d_gene: -
CDR3nt: TGTGCCAGCAGTCCCACAGATCTTCCCACAGATACGCAGTATTTT
CDR3aa: CASSPTDLPTDTQYF

abundance: -
j_gene: TRBJ2-7
len: 14
v_gene: TRBV18
d_gene: -
CDR3nt: TGTGCCAGCTCCCCGCGGGACGGCTCCTACGAGCAGTACTTC
CDR3aa: CASSPRDGSYEQYF

abundance: -
j_gene: TRBJ1-2
len: 8
v_gene: TRBV7-9
d_gene: -
CDR3nt: TGTGCCCTCGGAGGCTACACCTTC
CDR3aa: CALGGYTF

abundance: -
j_gene: TRBJ2-3
len: 13
v_gene: TRBV5-4
d_gene: -
CDR3nt: TGTGCCAGCAGGCCCGGGACAACAGATACGCAGTATTTT
CDR3aa: CASRPGTTDTQYF

abundance: -
j_gene: TRBJ2-7
len: 12
v_gene: TRBV10-3
d_gene: -
CDR3nt: TGTGCCATCGCTACGGCTTCCTACGAGCAGTACTTC
CDR3aa: CAIATASYEQYF

abundance: -
j_gene: TRBJ1-3
len: 15
v_gene: TRBV7-2
d_gene: -
CDR3nt: TGTGCCAGCAGCCTACGGTCGGGGAACGGAAACACCATATATTTT
CDR3aa: CASSLRSGNGNTIYF

abundance: -
j_gene: TRBJ2-5
len: 20
v_gene: TRBV9
d_gene: TRBD2
CDR3nt: TGTGCCAGCAGCGGGGGAAGGCTTGGGACTATTGGAAACCGGGTAGAGACCCAGTACTTC
CDR3aa: CASSGGRLGTIGNRVETQYF

abundance: once
j_gene: TRBJ2-2
len: 17
v_gene: TRBV9
d_gene: TRBD1
CDR3nt: TGTGCCAGCAGCGTAGGGGATGGGACAGCTATCCCCGGGGAGCTGTTTTTT
CDR3aa: CASSVGDGTAIPGELFF

abundance: -
j_gene: TRBJ2-3
len: 14
v_gene: TRBV5-4
d_gene: TRBD1
CDR3nt: TGTGCCAGCAGCTTGCGGGACAGGGGTGATACGCAGTATTTT
CDR3aa: CASSLRDRGDTQYF

abundance: -
j_gene: TRBJ1-5
len: 15
v_gene: TRBV2
d_gene: -
CDR3nt: TGTGCCAGCAGTGAATGGCAGGGAGGCGGTCAGCCCCAGCATTTT
CDR3aa: CASSEWQGGGQPQHF

abundance: -
j_gene: TRBJ1-1
len: 12
v_gene: TRBV11-3
d_gene: -
CDR3nt: TGTGCCAGCAGCCCACCGGGGGCAATGGCTTTCTTT
CDR3aa: CASSPPGAMAFF

abundance: once
j_gene: TRBJ2-1
len: 16
v_gene: TRBV11-2
d_gene: TRBD2
CDR3nt: TGTGCCAGCAGCTTAGGGGGGACTAGCGATTACAATGAGCAGTTCTTC
CDR3aa: CASSLGGTSDYNEQFF

abundance: -
j_gene: TRBJ2-2
len: 12
v_gene: TRBV15
d_gene: -
CDR3nt: TGTGCCACCAGCGGCAACACCGGGGAGCTGTTTTTT
CDR3aa: CATSGNTGELFF